A single sample is the source of the 6 T cell receptor beta chains below, sequenced in a study of OX40 agonist ivuxolimab in advanced cancers. Sequenced by immunoSEQ multiplex PCR; TCRdb stores in-frame clones only, minus some. The data hold more than 50,000 clones, with about 90% observed a single time. The material was CD4+ or CD8+ T cells sorted from blood, obtained in a trial of the OX40 agonist ivuxolimab. These receptors were taken from an adult with an advanced solid tumor such as melanoma, head and neck, liver or kidney cancer.

The rearrangement links TRBV19 to TRBJ1-1, with a weak D call TRBD1 (5 bases). The length of the CDR3 is 14 residues. Germline V gene sequence: CDR1 LNHDA, CDR2 SQIVND (reference sequence). Trimming removed 6 bases at V and 3 bases at J, with 14 bases between. The CDR3 nucleotides are TGTGCCAGTAGGCCAGGGTTTACCGACACTGAAGCTTTCTTT. It codes for CASRPGFTDTEAFF.

The J gene is TRBJ2-7, the V gene TRBV11-2; a weak D match, TRBD2 (5 bases). Trimming shortened V by 0 bases and J by 3 bases, and 12 bases separated the two germline ends. CDR1 and CDR2 (germline): SGHAT, FQNNGV. This CDR3 spans 15 amino acids. The CDR3 loop reads CASSLDQEGSYEQYV. The CDR3 DNA follows: TGTGCCAGCAGCTTAGATCAAGAGGGAAGCTACGAGCAGTACGTC.

This chain uses TRBV6-1 with TRBJ1-5; D not resolved. The CDR3 totals 13 residues. V was cut by 4 bases and J by 5 bases, with 9 bases left in between. CDR1 and CDR2 from the germline V gene are MNHNS and SASEGT. The CDR3 here is CASSGAAHQPQHF. For the CDR3, the DNA is TGTGCCAGCAGTGGTGCGGCGCATCAGCCCCAGCATTTT.

This clone was counted only a few times. V and J are TRBV5-6 and TRBJ1-6, with 7 positions matching TRBD1. The CDR3 covers 13 residues. In germline, CDR1 is SGHDT, CDR2 YYEEEE. Trimming took 6 bases from V and 6 from J; bases not matched to a gene: 3. The CDR3 is CASNGQVNSPLHF. The DNA for the CDR3 is TGTGCCAGCAACGGACAGGTTAATTCACCCCTCCACTTT.

The rearrangement links TRBV7-9 to TRBJ2-1; 10 bases line up with TRBD1. This CDR3 contains 16 residues. J gave up 1 base and V 3 bases, and 3 bases lay outside the gene matches. From germline, CDR1 is SEHNR and CDR2 FQNEAQ (reference sequence). The CDR3 region has the DNA TGTGCCAGCAGCTTCCGGGACAGGGGTTCCTACAATGAGCAGTTCTTC. Its protein is CASSFRDRGSYNEQFF.

The chain uses TRBV27 and TRBJ1-6; D is unresolved. The CDR3 spans 14 residues. Looked up from germline, CDR1 is MNHEY and CDR2 is SMNVEV (reference sequence). Trimming shortened V by 5 bases and J by 6 bases, and 11 bases separated the two germline ends. CDR3 DNA: TGTGCCAGCAGTCCGACATTTTTTAATTCACCCCTCCACTTT. Its translation is CASSPTFFNSPLHF.